The 19 T cell receptor beta chains reported below all come from one sample, sequenced in a study of T cells after yellow fever vaccination. TCRdb reprocessed the 5' RACE reads via MiXCR and lists one record per CDR3 protein. The sample records over 150,000 distinct CDR3 sequences, approximately 6.2% being singletons. The specimen was CD4+ T cells sorted from PBMCs, collected on the day of the first yellow fever vaccination. These receptors all stem from a young man who received the YFV17D yellow fever vaccine.

In this sample, this clonotype turned up many times. The rearrangement links TRBV5-1 to TRBJ2-2, with a tentative D call TRBD2 (6 bases). The CDR3 is 18 residues long. Germline CDR1 reads SGHRS; CDR2 reads YFSETQ. Trimming stripped 5 bases from V and 0 bases from J, with 20 bases between. The CDR3: CASRTGGFRATNTGELFF. The CDR3 region has the DNA TGCGCCAGCAGAACTGGAGGGTTCCGTGCGACGAACACCGGGGAGCTGTTTTTT.

The rearrangement links TRBV7-2 to TRBJ1-5; a weak D match, TRBD1 (5 bases). This CDR3 contains 14 residues. CDR1 SGHTA and CDR2 FQGNSA come from the germline V gene. V lost 8 bases and J lost 3, with 14 bases in between. The CDR3 bases are TGTGCCAGCGGGGACCACAGACCCAATCAGCCCCAGCATTTT. This codes for CASGDHRPNQPQHF.

There are many counts of this clonotype. V is TRBV7-6 and J is TRBJ2-2, with 9 bases lining up with TRBD2. V gave up 8 bases and J gave up 14 bases; unmatched junction bases: 12. This CDR3 has 13 residues. Germline V CDR1 and CDR2: SGHVS, FNYEAQ. The CDR3 DNA is TGTGCCAGCGGGGCCAGCGGGGGGCCGGTCCTGTTTTTT. Protein product: CASGASGGPVLFF.

The gene calls are TRBV7-3 and TRBJ1-4; no clear D. Deletions cut 6 bases from V and 7 bases from J, with 15 bases between. The CDR3 is made up of 14 amino acids. From germline, CDR1 is SGHTA and CDR2 FQGTGA. CDR3 region: CASRIIYGAEKLFF. DNA for the CDR3: TGTGCCAGCAGGATTATATACGGAGCTGAAAAACTGTTTTTT.

The chain carries TRBV9 and TRBJ1-1; D may be TRBD1 (6 bases). Trimming removed 3 bases from V and 5 bases from J, with 11 bases in between. Germline V CDR1 and CDR2: SGDLS, YYNGEE. This CDR3 contains 13 residues. The CDR3: CASSEGGWTEAFF. The CDR3 DNA sequence: TGTGCCAGCAGCGAGGGGGGGTGGACTGAAGCTTTCTTT.

Many counts were recorded for this clonotype. This sequence joins TRBV4-2 and TRBJ1-5, with a weak D call TRBD1 (5 bases). V dropped 4 bases and J dropped 5 bases, with 15 bases sitting between them. The V gene's germline CDR1 is LGHNA and CDR2 YNFKEQ. CDR3 length equals 15 residues. The CDR3 bases are TGTGCCAGCAGCCCCAACTCCAGGGACCATCAGCCCCAGCATTTT. This encodes CASSPNSRDHQPQHF.

This clonotype has a count of ten or more. V and J are TRBV7-9 and TRBJ2-3; 7 bases fit TRBD1. This CDR3 has 14 amino acids. With V trimmed by 5 bases and J by 6 bases, 8 bases remained unmatched. Per the germline V gene, CDR1 is SEHNR and CDR2 is FQNEAQ (reference sequence). The CDR3: CASSTRGSGDTQYF. The CDR3 DNA sequence: TGTGCCAGCAGCACCAGGGGGTCGGGGGATACGCAGTATTTT.

The table lists this clonotype with a few counts. The rearrangement joins TRBV4-1 to TRBJ1-4; D is perhaps TRBD1 (5 bases). Germline V lookup: CDR1 MGHRA, CDR2 YSYEKL. This CDR3 has 17 amino acids. Trimming shortened V by 4 bases and J by 0 bases, and 15 bases separated the two germline ends. In DNA, the CDR3 is TGCGCCAGCAGCCCCCCCCGACAGCCAGCAACTAATGAAAAACTGTTTTTT. This codes for CASSPPRQPATNEKLFF.

The chain combines TRBV5-1 with TRBJ1-2; D uncertain. Deletions cut 3 bases from V and 0 bases from J, with 9 bases between. The germline V gene encodes CDR1 SGHRS and CDR2 YFSETQ. This CDR3 is built from 14 residues. CDR3: CASSSDGTNYGYTF. In DNA, the CDR3 is TGCGCCAGCAGCTCGGACGGCACTAACTATGGCTACACCTTC.

The CDR3 DNA reads TGCAGTGCTTTAGCGGGGGAGAGCCCAGATACGCAGTATTTT. As protein: CSALAGESPDTQYF. The rearrangement uses TRBV20-1 and TRBJ2-3, with 9 bases aligning to TRBD2. Germline V gene sequence: CDR1 DFQATT, CDR2 SNEGSKA (reference sequence). This CDR3 is built from 14 residues. The J segment lost 4 bases and the V segment lost 5 bases, leaving 7 bases of the junction unmatched.

This clonotype was recorded at least ten times. V usage is TRBV7-2 and J usage is TRBJ1-1; D uncertain. Deletions cut 2 bases from V and 1 base from J, with 8 bases between. The CDR3 covers 14 residues. Germline V gene lookup returns CDR1 SGHTA and CDR2 FQGNSA. The CDR3: CASSLNGENTEAFF. The CDR3 nucleotides are TGTGCCAGCAGCTTAAACGGGGAGAACACTGAAGCTTTCTTT.

This clonotype has a count of ten or more. One end of the junction fails to match germline, which may point to a read error. J is TRBJ2-2 and V is TRBV29-1, with a possible D match to TRBD1 (5 bases). This CDR3 contains 14 residues. Germline loops: CDR1 SQVTM, CDR2 ANQGSEA. CDR3 sequence: CSVGSPGNAGELFF. The CDR3 nucleotides read TGCAGCGTGGGGTCACCAGGGAACGCCGGGGAGCTGTTTTTT.

This clonotype was picked up many times. V and J are TRBV6-4 and TRBJ2-1, with 8 bases lining up with TRBD2. The junction had 2 bases not matched to a gene; V was cut back by 6 bases and J by 7 bases. The germline CDR1 and CDR2 sequences are MRHNA and SNTAGT. The CDR3 runs to 12 residues. The CDR3 reads CASRGTRNEQFF. The CDR3 region has the DNA TGTGCCAGCAGAGGGACTAGGAATGAGCAGTTCTTC.

The sample holds a few counts of this clonotype. V is TRBV5-1 and J is TRBJ1-1; the match to TRBD1 covers 9 bases. The germline V gene encodes CDR1 SGHRS and CDR2 YFSETQ. Trimming removed 4 bases from V and 0 bases from J; junction bases left unmatched: 4. The CDR3 has 15 amino acids. CDR3 amino acids: CASSPGDRVNTEAFF. CDR3 coding DNA: TGCGCCAGCAGCCCAGGGGACAGGGTGAACACTGAAGCTTTCTTT.

This sequence joins TRBV29-1 and TRBJ1-1, with D hard to call. There are 15 residues in the CDR3. CDR1 SQVTM and CDR2 ANQGSEA come from the germline V gene. The ends were cut back, 3 bases at V and 0 bases at J, with 14 bases in the middle. This chain's CDR3 is CSVDRGWGMNTEAFF. The CDR3 DNA is TGCAGCGTTGACCGCGGTTGGGGTATGAACACTGAAGCTTTCTTT.

The gene calls are TRBV4-1 and TRBJ2-6; no definite D call. Germline V CDR1 and CDR2: MGHRA, YSYEKL. With 3 bases removed from V and 0 bases from J, the gap between germline ends came to 6 bases. The CDR3 spans 15 residues. The CDR3 protein is CASSHVSSGANVLTF. In DNA, the CDR3 is TGCGCCAGCAGCCATGTCAGCTCTGGGGCCAACGTCCTGACTTTC.

This clonotype appeared many times. The rearrangement joins TRBV6-5 to TRBJ2-1; 7 bases align to TRBD2. The CDR3 runs 17 residues. Germline CDR1 reads MNHEY; CDR2 reads SVGAGI. The junction had 10 bases not matched to a gene; V was cut back by 2 bases and J by 3 bases. The CDR3 spells CASSYEPSGGFYNEQFF. The CDR3 DNA reads as TGTGCCAGCAGTTACGAACCTAGCGGAGGGTTCTACAATGAGCAGTTCTTC.

This clonotype came up many times. The chain employs TRBV12-3 or TRBV12-4 and TRBJ2-3; D uncertain. This CDR3 region has 14 residues. V lost 2 bases, J lost 1 base, and 7 bases lay in between. Here the CDR3 reads CASSLIQGTDTQYF. The CDR3 DNA reads TGTGCCAGCAGTTTAATTCAGGGCACAGATACGCAGTATTTT.

The V call is TRBV7-2, the J call TRBJ2-3; 8 bases align to TRBD1. V dropped 5 bases and J dropped 5; count of bases not matched to a gene: 6. CDR3 size: 14 residues. Germline values: CDR1 SGHTA, CDR2 FQGNSA. The CDR3 is CASSPQGAKDTQYF. In DNA form, the CDR3 reads TGTGCCAGCAGCCCCCAGGGGGCGAAAGATACGCAGTATTTT.